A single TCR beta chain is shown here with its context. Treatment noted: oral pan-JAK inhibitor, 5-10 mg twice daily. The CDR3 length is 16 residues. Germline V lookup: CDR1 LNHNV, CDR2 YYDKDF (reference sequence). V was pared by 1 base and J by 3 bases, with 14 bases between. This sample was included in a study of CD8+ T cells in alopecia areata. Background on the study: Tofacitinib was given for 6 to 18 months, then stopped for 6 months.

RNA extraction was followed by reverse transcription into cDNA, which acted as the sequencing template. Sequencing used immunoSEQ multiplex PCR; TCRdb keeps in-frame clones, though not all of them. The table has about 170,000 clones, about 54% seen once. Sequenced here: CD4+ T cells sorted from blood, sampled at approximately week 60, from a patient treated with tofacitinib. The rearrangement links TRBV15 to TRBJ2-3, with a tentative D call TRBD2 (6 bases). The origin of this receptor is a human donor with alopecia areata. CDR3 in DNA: TGTGCCACCAGCAGAGTAGGAGGGACGTCTACAGATACGCAGTATTTT. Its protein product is CATSRVGGTSTDTQYF.